This entry describes one T cell receptor beta chain. Antigen unknown. There are 15 residues in the CDR3. Trimming pared 2 bases from V and 0 bases from J, leaving 11 bases between. Germline V gene sequence: CDR1 MNHEY, CDR2 SMNVEV (reference sequence). Both 60 Vbeta primers and 13 Jbeta primers went into the PCR. Libraries were prepared by immunoSEQ multiplex PCR; TCRdb keeps only in-frame clonotypes and omits some of them. The table records about 130,000 clones, about 75% of them present only once. This record belongs to a study of cytomegalovirus exposure and HLA in healthy donors. General study results and limits: Reports credit the classifier with highly specific, highly sensitive diagnosis of cytomegalovirus status. Several top significant clusters appeared, in a later analysis, to be linked to common viral pathogens. Previous analysis showed most TCR beta V segments were productive about 87% or about 30% of the time. Association of 15,000 to 20,000 TCR beta sequences with HLA alleles was found at 0.05 false discovery rate in a later analysis.

The source of this sequence is a woman aged 40 to 49 in good health and CMV-seronegative. The sequencing sample was made of PBMCs. V and J are TRBV27 and TRBJ2-7, with D perhaps TRBD2 (6 bases). For the CDR3, the DNA is TGTGCCAGCAGTTTAGGAGGGATTCGCTCCTACGAGCAGTACTTC. This codes for CASSLGGIRSYEQYF.